This T cell receptor (beta chain) was identified during a study of blood T cell repertoires in COVID-19. This study enrolled people aged about 18 to 90 from about two dozen US geographic areas. Concerning this clone itself: One end of the junction is discordant with germline, which a read error may explain.

In the source study's methods: Amplification of reference gene primers was used by the study to estimate nucleated cell counts. TCRdb's table, derived via immunoSEQ multiplex PCR, lists solely in-frame clones and lacks some. The DNA was the basis for D and trimming; V, J and clone size are from that table. The sample contains about 270,000 clones, approximately 91% of which appear only once. Specimen: PBMCs or T cells enriched from blood (not recorded which). This clonotype originated in a middle-aged woman with acute COVID-19.

The CDR3 here is CASSAGTSGSPRTDTQYF. CDR3 DNA: TGTGCTAGCAGCGCCGGGACTAGCGGGAGCCCCCGCACAGATACGCAGTATTTT. The chain couples TRBV7-7 to TRBJ2-3, with TRBD2 identical over 14 bases. The CDR3 has 18 amino acids. The germline gives CDR1 SSHAT, CDR2 FNYEAQ (reference sequence).